The TCR beta chain under discussion was sequenced for a study of response to subunit inactivated influenza vaccine. Germline CDR1 reads SGHRS; CDR2 reads YFSETQ. The CDR3 length is 14 residues. This clonotype was found many times. A junction end diverges from the germline sequence, so it may reflect a read error. One entry per CDR3 protein, called by TCRdb with MiXCR from the RT-PCR reads. The data show about 530,000 distinct CDR3 sequences, 10% to 15% seen once. This sequence was found in a man over 45 who received an inactivated influenza vaccine. The chain has TRBV5-1 and TRBJ2-7; 7 bases map to TRBD1. The specimen was PBMCs from blood, collected around seven weeks after vaccination. CDR3 loop: CASSLGDRAIKGHF. For the CDR3, the DNA is TGCGCCAGCAGTCTCGGCGACAGGGCGATTAAAGGGCACTTC.